The 10 T cell receptor beta chains below come from one sample, sequenced in a study of T-cell memory formation after mild COVID-19. TCRdb passed the 5' RACE reads through MiXCR, listing each CDR3 protein once. The sample comprises around 340,000 distinct CDR3 sequences, 10% to 15% of which are singletons, and about a fifth rests with the top ten. The specimen was PBMCs or a T cell subset sorted from them (not recorded which). All receptors come from a young man who had mild COVID-19 (a few samples of this study predate the infection). Cell type and time point are not known.

This clonotype was found a few times. The chain has TRBV3-1 and TRBJ2-7; 8 bases map to TRBD1. Per the germline V gene, CDR1 is LGHDT and CDR2 is YNNKEL (reference sequence). The CDR3 is 18 residues long. The junction had 14 bases not matched to a gene; V was cut back by 4 bases and J by 0 bases. CDR3 bases: TGTGCCAGCAGCCGGGGAATACCGGGACAGGCGAGCTCCTACGAGCAGTACGTC. The encoded protein is CASSRGIPGQASSYEQYV.

A few counts support this clonotype. V gene TRBV21-1 combines with J gene TRBJ2-2. TRBV21-1 is a pseudogene. This CDR3 has 14 amino acids. For the CDR3, the DNA is TGTGCCAGCAGCGCGCAGAAGAACACCGGGGAGCTGTTTTTT. Translating gives CASSAQKNTGELFF.

The chain couples TRBV18 to TRBJ2-7, with D uncertain. The germline V gene encodes CDR1 KGHSH and CDR2 LQKENI. The CDR3 totals 13 residues. Trimming shortened V by 6 bases and J by 0 bases, and 9 bases separated the two germline ends. DNA for the CDR3: TGTGCCAGCTCGGCCACGAGCTCCTACGAGCAGTACGTC. Amino acids: CASSATSSYEQYV.

This clonotype was seen a handful of times. The rearrangement uses TRBV12-3 or TRBV12-4 and TRBJ2-2, with 7 bases identical to TRBD1. V dropped 3 bases and J dropped 5; count of bases not matched to a gene: 6. The CDR3 length is 15 residues. For the CDR3, the DNA is TGTGCCAGCAGTTTGAGTCAGGGGGATACCGGGGAGCTGTTTTTT. It encodes CASSLSQGDTGELFF.

J is TRBJ2-7 and V is TRBV18; 7 bases match TRBD1. There are 14 residues in the CDR3. V was clipped by 1 base and J by 5 bases; unmatched bases: 5. Germline V gene lookup returns CDR1 KGHSH and CDR2 LQKENI. The DNA of the CDR3 is TGTGCCAGCTCACCACGCCAGGGGGTGGACGAGCAGTACTTC. Its protein product is CASSPRQGVDEQYF.

The chain couples TRBV6-5 to TRBJ1-1, with TRBD1 as a possible D gene (5 bases). Between the trimmed V and J ends, which lost 5 bases and 1 base, there was a span of 14 bases. This CDR3 has 15 amino acids. Per the germline V gene, CDR1 is MNHEY and CDR2 is SVGAGI. Here the CDR3 reads CASSPPGRENTEAFF. CDR3 nucleotides: TGTGCCAGCAGTCCGCCCGGCAGGGAGAACACTGAAGCTTTCTTT.

This clonotype was seen a few times. This chain uses TRBV7-6 with TRBJ2-7, with D tentatively TRBD2 (5 bases). The V end lost 5 bases, the J end lost 7 bases, and 15 bases lay between the germline ends. CDR1 is SGHVS, CDR2 FNYEAQ, per germline. The CDR3 extends over 13 amino acids. The CDR3 region has the DNA TGTGCCAGCAGCCCGGGGATACTTTGGGAGCAGTACTTC. This gives the protein CASSPGILWEQYF. Full variable domain (remainder filled in from reference TRBV7-6 and TRBJ2-7): GAGVSQSPRYKVTKRGQDVALRCDPISGHVSLYWYRQALGQGPEFLTYFNYEAQQDKSGLPNDRFSAERPEGSISTLTIQRTEQRDSAMYRCASSPGILWEQYFGPGTRLTVT.

The chain joins TRBV7-2 to TRBJ1-2; D perhaps matches TRBD1 (5 bases). Per germline, CDR1 SGHTA and CDR2 FQGNSA. V lost 4 bases, J lost 2 bases, and 11 bases lay in between. This CDR3 has 14 amino acids. The CDR3 sequence is CASSSWGGNYGYTF. CDR3 DNA sequence: TGTGCCAGCAGCTCCTGGGGGGGAAACTATGGCTACACCTTC.

CDR3 sequence (DNA): TGTGCCAGCACCCAGAGAGGGGCCGGGGAGCTGTTTTTT. Amino acids: CASTQRGAGELFF. The V and J genes are TRBV6-2 or TRBV6-3 and TRBJ2-2, with D possibly being TRBD1 or TRBD2 (5 bases each). The CDR3 loop spans 13 amino acids. Germline V gene data show CDR1 as MNHEY and CDR2 as SVGEGT. Trimming left V 7 bases short and J 6 bases short, with 12 bases between.

V usage is TRBV15 and J usage is TRBJ2-1; 7 positions match TRBD2. The CDR3 is 13 amino acids. J gave up 6 bases and V 9 bases, and 8 bases lay outside the gene matches. Germline CDR1 reads LNHNV; CDR2 reads YYDKDF (reference sequence). CDR3 sequence reads: CATERWGGNEQFF. The CDR3 nucleotides are TGTGCCACGGAGAGGTGGGGGGGCAATGAGCAGTTCTTC.